This is a list of T cell receptor beta chains from one sample in a study of cytomegalovirus exposure and HLA in healthy donors. Profiled with immunoSEQ multiplex PCR; TCRdb holds only in-frame clones, not every one. Of fewer than 140,000 clones listed, about 88% were seen once; the top ten hold roughly 2%. The source material was PBMCs. The receptors shown here come from a woman between 18 and 30 years old in good health and CMV-seropositive. Each CDR3 is given with its conserved first and last residue. The D gene is left open where the match is weak.

V,D,J,CDR3,DNA
TRBV6-5,.,TRBJ1-1,CASSSIQGNTEAFF,TGTGCCAGCAGTTCGATACAGGGGAACACTGAAGCTTTCTTT
TRBV4-1,TRBD1,TRBJ1-1,CASSQDPDRGLSEAFF,TGCGCCAGCAGCCAAGATCCCGACAGGGGGCTTTCTGAAGCTTTCTTT
TRBV2,TRBD2,TRBJ2-1,CASTWTSGRNEQFF,TGTGCCAGCACCTGGACTAGCGGGAGAAATGAGCAGTTCTTC
TRBV21-1,.,TRBJ1-2,CASSPPGAGGLAHF,TGTGCCAGCAGCCCCCCGGGGGCAGGGGGCTTAGCCCACTTC
TRBV29-1,TRBD2,TRBJ2-1,CSVPANGGGGYEQFF,TGCAGCGTCCCGGCAAATGGCGGGGGGGGCTATGAGCAGTTCTTC
TRBV6-1,TRBD1,TRBJ1-4,CATIHRGYEKLFF,TGTGCCACAATCCACAGGGGGTATGAAAAACTGTTTTTT
TRBV2,TRBD1,TRBJ2-5,CASRGTGPQETQYF,TGTGCCAGCAGGGGGACAGGACCGCAAGAGACCCAGTACTTC
TRBV9,TRBD2,TRBJ2-7,CASSVSSGLASHEQYF,TGTGCCAGCAGCGTATCTTCGGGACTAGCAAGTCACGAGCAGTACTTC
TRBV19,TRBD1,TRBJ1-1,CASKGALNTEAFF,TGTGCCTCAAAGGGGGCGTTGAACACTGAAGCTTTCTTT
TRBV4-1,TRBD1,TRBJ2-1,CASSHGGTGANNEQFF,TGCGCCAGCAGCCACGGAGGGACAGGAGCTAACAATGAGCAGTTCTTC
TRBV29-1,TRBD1,TRBJ1-1,CSVDRGSREAFF,TGCAGCGTTGACAGGGGGTCTCGTGAAGCTTTCTTT
TRBV5-5,TRBD2,TRBJ2-1,CASSLAGGGGRLYNEQFF,TGTGCCAGCAGCTTGGCCGGTGGCGGGGGAAGGCTCTACAATGAGCAGTTCTTC
TRBV19,.,TRBJ1-5,CASSTSGTYSNQPQHF,TGTGCCAGTAGTACCTCCGGGACATATAGCAATCAGCCCCAGCATTTT
TRBV5-8,.,TRBJ1-6,CASSLDLGAPGSPLHF,TGTGCCAGCAGCTTGGATCTGGGGGCCCCAGGTTCACCCCTCCACTTT
TRBV9,.,TRBJ1-2,CASSNGFLPNNYGYTF,TGTGCCAGCAGCAACGGGTTTCTCCCAAACAACTATGGCTACACCTTC
TRBV12-5,TRBD1,TRBJ1-5,CASATSTGSNQPQHF,TGTGCTAGTGCCACCTCGACAGGGAGCAATCAGCCCCAGCATTTT